The clone carrying this T cell receptor beta chain was seen repeatedly, ten times or more. The antigen is unknown. The sample is drawn from a study of liver allograft versus peripheral blood T cells. In the study overall: Intrahepatic T cell receptor repertoires from transplanted livers were compared against repertoires in recipients' peripheral blood. The study, taken as a whole, reports: The authors reported that T cell receptor repertoires inside liver allografts differed from those in peripheral blood.

Germline V lookup: CDR1 MNHEY, CDR2 SVGAGI. CDR3 length equals 16 residues. V shed 2 bases and J shed 3 bases, with 15 bases lying between them. TCRdb analysed the reads with MiXCR anew, one entry per CDR3 protein. The table records roughly 1,700 distinct CDR3 sequences, about 17% of them present only once. The chain joins TRBV6-5 to TRBJ2-3; D is ambiguous. The receptor was derived from a human patient who had a liver transplant. Part of the T cells may come from the graft donor. CDR3 DNA sequence: TGTGCCAGCAGTTACGGGGAAGGGTATGGGACAGATACGCAGTATTTT. This translates into CASSYGEGYGTDTQYF.